This section outlines one T cell receptor beta chain sequence together with its context. What it binds is not known. This specimen belongs to a study of OX40 agonist ivuxolimab in advanced cancers. Overall study context: Patients took ivuxolimab, an agonistic anti-OX40 (CD134) antibody. Mean age about 60 years, range roughly 20 to 85; 82.7% male. Whole-study results and caveats: The study observed clonal expansion of CD4+ and CD8+ blood T cells by week 6 at 0.1 to 3.0 mg/kg. Determination of antigen specificity was not performed for the expanded peripheral T cells.

Profiling relied on immunoSEQ multiplex PCR, and the TCRdb table lists in-frame clones only, not all of them. The data contain 50,000 to 65,000 clones, about 91% of them singletons. CDR3 length equals 15 residues. Germline CDR1 reads MNHEY; CDR2 reads SVGAGI. V was clipped by 1 base and J by 6 bases; unmatched bases: 8. This material consisted of CD4+ or CD8+ T cells sorted from blood, taken in a trial of the OX40 agonist ivuxolimab. The chain is built from TRBV6-5 and TRBJ1-1; 7 nucleotides line up with TRBD1. The sequence came from an adult with an advanced solid tumor such as melanoma, head and neck, liver or kidney cancer. The CDR3 spells CASSYLQGFYPEAFF. The CDR3 bases are TGTGCCAGCAGTTACTTACAGGGGTTTTATCCTGAAGCTTTCTTT.